This TCR beta chain stems from a study of CD8 T cells in Susac syndrome. Random hexamers were used to reverse transcribe about 0.5 to 1 ug of RNA. TCRdb called the immunoSEQ multiplex PCR reads again in MiXCR, with one record for every CDR3 protein. The sample contains some 120,000 distinct CDR3 sequences, around 95% of which appear only once. The CDR3 runs to 13 residues. The V end lost 3 bases, the J end lost 4 bases, and 7 bases lay between the germline ends. This rearrangement joins TRBV23-1 to TRBJ2-1; D is unresolved. TRBV23-1 is identified as an open reading frame with a role that is uncertain. This TCR derives from a human donor in good health. Material: CD4+ T cells from PBMCs. CDR3 loop: CASSQTNYNEQFF. CDR3 nucleotides: TGCGCCAGCAGTCAGACAAATTACAATGAGCAGTTCTTC.